This T cell receptor beta chain was recovered during a study of response to subunit inactivated influenza vaccine. This clonotype appeared once. Antigen specificity is unknown. One entry per CDR3 protein results from TCRdb running MiXCR on the RT-PCR reads. The data show roughly 520,000 distinct CDR3 sequences, roughly 27% seen once. Study outcomes and limitations: The study's authors posited that every seasonal influenza vaccination enlists few new T cells.

This clonotype originated in a man over 45 who received an inactivated influenza vaccine. The input for sequencing was CD4+ T cells sorted from PBMCs, taken around 5 days after vaccination.

DNA for the CDR3: TGTGCCAGCAGCTTAGAGAGGACTAGCGGGGGGAATACGCAGTATTTT. Amino acids: CASSLERTSGGNTQYF. The rearrangement joins TRBV7-6 to TRBJ2-3; 14 nucleotides agree with TRBD2. CDR3 length equals 16 residues. Trimming removed 1 base from V and 7 bases from J; junction bases left unmatched: 4. The germline CDR1 and CDR2 sequences are SGHVS and FNYEAQ.